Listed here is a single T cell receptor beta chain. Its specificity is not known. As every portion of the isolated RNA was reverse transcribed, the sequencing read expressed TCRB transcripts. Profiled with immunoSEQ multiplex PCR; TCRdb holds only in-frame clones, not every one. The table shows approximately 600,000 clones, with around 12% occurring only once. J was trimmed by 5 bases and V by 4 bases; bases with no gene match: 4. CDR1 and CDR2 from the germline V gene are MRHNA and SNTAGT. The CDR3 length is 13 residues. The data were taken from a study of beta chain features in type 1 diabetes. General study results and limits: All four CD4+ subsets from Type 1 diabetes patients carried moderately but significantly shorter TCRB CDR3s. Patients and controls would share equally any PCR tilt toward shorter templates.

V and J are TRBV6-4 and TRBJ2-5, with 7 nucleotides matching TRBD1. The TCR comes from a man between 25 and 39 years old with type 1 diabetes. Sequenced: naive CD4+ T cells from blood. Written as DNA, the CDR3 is TGTGCCAGCAGTGGTGCCAGGGGGGAGACCCAGTACTTC. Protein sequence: CASSGARGETQYF.